These 3 T cell receptor beta chains were all obtained from the same sample, sequenced in a study of shared clonotypes between healthy human individuals. Sequencing used immunoSEQ multiplex PCR; TCRdb keeps in-frame clones, though not all of them. The data contain approximately 2.3 million clones, 80% to 95% of them singletons. Input material: naive CD4+ T cells from PBMCs. Subset denoted: CD45RA+ positively selected. The receptors were sampled from a man aged 18 to 30 in good health. Some clones in this sample may be carry-over from other donors' samples.

The chain combines TRBV30 with TRBJ2-3; 7 positions agree with TRBD2. With 3 bases clipped from V and 11 bases from J, the junction kept 5 bases outside the gene matches. This CDR3 has 11 residues. Germline-derived CDR1 and CDR2 are GTSNPN and SVGIG (reference sequence). CDR3: CAWSGDYRQYF. CDR3 coding DNA: TGTGCCTGGAGCGGGGACTATAGGCAGTATTTT.

The rearrangement joins TRBV4-3 to TRBJ1-4, with TRBD1 matching over 9 bases. V was clipped by 1 base and J by 0 bases; unmatched bases: 9. Looked up from germline, CDR1 is LGHNA and CDR2 is YSLEER. The length of the CDR3 is 19 residues. CDR3 sequence: CASSQVLRQGVATNEKLFF. The CDR3 bases are TGCGCCAGCAGCCAAGTTCTGAGACAGGGGGTTGCAACTAATGAAAAACTGTTTTTT.

This clone was recorded once. The same CDR3 can be traced to other DNA sequences in this sample. The chain couples TRBV5-1 to TRBJ2-1; D gene uncertain. CDR3 length: 12 amino acids. CDR1 SGHRS and CDR2 YFSETQ come from the germline V gene. Between the trimmed V and J ends, which lost 2 bases and 6 bases, there was a span of 6 bases. The CDR3 nucleotides read TGCGCCAGCAGCTTAAGCTCCAATGAGCAGTTCTTC. Its translation is CASSLSSNEQFF. Complete variable domain (other parts from reference TRBV5-1 and TRBJ2-1): KAGVTQTPRYLIKTRGQQVTLSCSPISGHRSVSWYQQTPGQGLQFLFEYFSETQRNKGNFPGRFSGRQFSNSRSEMNVSTLELGDSALYLCASSLSSNEQFFGPGTRLTVL.